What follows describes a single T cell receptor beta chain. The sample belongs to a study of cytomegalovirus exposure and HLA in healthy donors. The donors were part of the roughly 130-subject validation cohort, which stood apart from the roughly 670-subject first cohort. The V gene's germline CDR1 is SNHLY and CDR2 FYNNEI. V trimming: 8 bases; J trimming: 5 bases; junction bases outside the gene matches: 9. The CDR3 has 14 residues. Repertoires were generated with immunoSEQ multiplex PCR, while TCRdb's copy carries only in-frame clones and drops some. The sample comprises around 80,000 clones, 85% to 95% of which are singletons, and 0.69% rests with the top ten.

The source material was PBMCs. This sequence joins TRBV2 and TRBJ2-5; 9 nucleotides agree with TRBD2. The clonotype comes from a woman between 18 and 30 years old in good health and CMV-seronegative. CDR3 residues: CASWPSGVAETQYF. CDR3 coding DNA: TGTGCCAGCTGGCCTAGCGGGGTTGCGGAGACCCAGTACTTC.